This T cell receptor (beta chain) was obtained from a study of shared clonotypes between healthy human individuals. Profiled with immunoSEQ multiplex PCR; TCRdb holds only in-frame clones, not every one. The table has hundreds of thousands of clones, about 74% seen once. This clone was counted between two and nine times. Its antigen remains unidentified. Study-wide points: Donors were few, which limited the genetic and exposure-history diversity represented. Several donors shared about 4.8% of their naive CD4 clonotypes. Larger richness was generally estimated for naive than memory subsets.

This CDR3 is 17 amino acids long. The ends were cut back, 1 base at V and 2 bases at J, with 18 bases in the middle. Germline V gene sequence: CDR1 LNHDA, CDR2 SQIVND (reference sequence). This receptor was taken from a man aged 30-40 years in good health. This rearrangement joins TRBV19 to TRBJ2-7; the D gene is possibly TRBD2 (6 bases). The source material was memory CD4+ T cells sorted from blood. Subset noted: CD45RA-negative fraction. CDR3 loop: CASSIGQRAIQTYEQYF. DNA for the CDR3: TGTGCCAGTAGTATAGGTCAGCGGGCAATCCAGACCTACGAGCAGTACTTC.